This is a list of T cell receptor beta chains from one sample in a study of control samples from healthy donors and cancer patients. Sequencing was performed with immunoSEQ multiplex PCR; in TCRdb, only in-frame clones are kept and a portion is missing. This sample yields just over 90,000 clones, of which 86% are seen a single time; 1.3% belongs to the top ten. Sequencing input: blood. The receptors here all came from a woman in her 50s in good health. The CDR3 runs from the conserved cysteine through the conserved F or W. A D gene is named only where the DNA matches it firmly. A row's size may be missing; if present it is once, few, many or a size class.

v_call	clone_size	d_call	j_call	cdr3_nt	cdr3_aa
TRBV19	.	TRBD1	TRBJ1-3	TGTGCCAGTAGTATGGGACAGGGGGCTGGAAACACCATATATTTT	CASSMGQGAGNTIYF
TRBV3-1/TRBV3-2	.	.	TRBJ2-1	TGTGCCAGCAGTCGGGTAGGCCGTACCTACAATGAGCAGTTCTTC	CASSRVGRTYNEQFF
TRBV27	.	.	TRBJ1-2	TGTGCCAGCAGTTCCTCCCCGGGGACAAACTATGGCTACACCTTC	CASSSSPGTNYGYTF
TRBV5-4	.	TRBD2	TRBJ2-3	TGTGCCAGCGGCTCGGGGCGTAGCGGGAGGGTAGGGACAGATACGCAGTATTTT	CASGSGRSGRVGTDTQYF
TRBV20-1	.	.	TRBJ1-6	TGCAGTGCTAGAGCGACCATCGAACACTTT	CSARATIEHF
TRBV7-2	.	TRBD2	TRBJ2-3	TGTGCCAGCAGCTTAGCACCGAGACTAGCGGGAGCGAAGGTCACAGATACGCAGTATTTT	CASSLAPRLAGAKVTDTQYF
TRBV29-1	.	TRBD1	TRBJ2-7	TGCAGCGTTGGGGACAGCTACGAGCAGTACTTC	CSVGDSYEQYF
TRBV28	.	TRBD1	TRBJ2-7	TGTGCCAGCAGTGTTGGGACAGTATTTGGGCAGTACTTC	CASSVGTVFGQYF
TRBV28	.	.	TRBJ1-2	TGTGCCAGCAGTTTACCAGGGTACTATGGCTACACCTTC	CASSLPGYYGYTF
TRBV5-1	.	.	TRBJ2-7	TGCGCCAGCAGCCCCGCGTCAGCGTACGAGCAGTACTTC	CASSPASAYEQYF
TRBV29-1	.	.	TRBJ2-5	TGCAGCGTTGAAAGGAACCAAGAGACCCAGTACTTC	CSVERNQETQYF
TRBV3-1/TRBV3-2	.	.	TRBJ2-7	TGTGCCAGCAGCCAGCGGGGCTCAGCCTACGAGCAGTACTTC	CASSQRGSAYEQYF
TRBV7-9	.	.	TRBJ1-2	TGTGCCAGCAGCTACCAGGGGAGTGTCTATGGCTACACCTTC	CASSYQGSVYGYTF
TRBV5-8	.	TRBD1	TRBJ1-5	TGTGCCAGCAGCTTGCGGGGTTTTTCTGGGAGGGACAGGGGACAGCCCCAGCATTTT	CASSLRGFSGRDRGQPQHF
TRBV6-5	.	.	TRBJ2-1	TGTGCCAGCAGTTACAGATTGGACAATGAGCAGTTCTTC	CASSYRLDNEQFF
TRBV15	.	TRBD2	TRBJ2-5	TGTGCCACCAGCAGAGGAGGTAGCGGGGCGCCAGAGACCCAGTACTTC	CATSRGGSGAPETQYF
TRBV7-2	once	.	TRBJ2-7	TGTGCCAGCAGCTCCGCGACCTACGAGCAGTACTTC	CASSSATYEQYF
TRBV5-5	few	.	TRBJ2-7	TGTGCCAGCAGCTTGGCGATTGGCAGGGGTCCCTACGAGCAGTACTTC	CASSLAIGRGPYEQYF
TRBV7-2	.	TRBD1	TRBJ2-2	TGTGCCAGCAGCCCTGAAGGGGGCCTCACCGGGGAGCTGTTTTTT	CASSPEGGLTGELFF